These T cell receptor beta chains were read from a single sample in a study of beta chain features in type 1 diabetes. Libraries were prepared by immunoSEQ multiplex PCR; TCRdb keeps only in-frame clonotypes and omits some of them. The sample gives approximately 730,000 clones, around 15% of which show up once; 0.022% is in the top ten. The sample consisted of naive CD4+ T cells from blood. These receptors were obtained from a man younger than 30 with type 1 diabetes. Both conserved end residues are trimmed from each CDR3. D genes are given only for firm matches.

>TRBJ2-1|TRBV5-1|NA
ASSLEGNEQF
>TRBJ2-7|TRBV7-2|TRBD1
ASSYLTGGAYEQY
>TRBJ2-7|TRBV30|NA
AWSATYYEQY
>TRBJ2-7|TRBV6-6|TRBD2
ASRTSGGTYEQY
>TRBJ1-1|TRBV5-6|NA
ASSFNVNTEAF
>TRBJ1-2|TRBV11-3|NA
ASSFASSFCT
>TRBJ1-6|TRBV7-6|NA
ASSFNVPLNNSPLH
>TRBJ2-5|TRBV5-1|TRBD2
ASTILAGEETQY
>TRBJ2-1|TRBV7-9|NA
ASSLAGDSSSYNEQF
>TRBJ2-3|TRBV7-6|NA
ASSLEPLALRNTQY
>TRBJ2-3|TRBV7-9|NA
ASSLRSRADTQY
>TRBJ1-1|TRBV6-5|TRBD1
ASRRGPTEAF
>TRBJ2-7|TRBV15|TRBD1
ATSRGTASYEQY
>TRBJ2-5|TRBV6-6|NA
ASSYPQDRGRETQY
>TRBJ2-2|TRBV5-1|TRBD1
ASSLQGSTGELF
>TRBJ2-1|TRBV7-2|TRBD2
ASSVGGGAYNEQF
>TRBJ1-5|TRBV28|NA
ASRPSSRGNQPQH
>TRBJ2-7|TRBV2|NA
ASTPSSNEQY
>TRBJ1-4|TRBV7-6|NA
ASSLSPRQTTNEKLF
>TRBJ2-7|TRBV6-5|NA
ASRTDYEQY
>TRBJ1-2|TRBV6-5|NA
ASSYHVNDGYGYT
>TRBJ1-6|TRBV27|NA
ASSLKARGESPLH
>TRBJ1-2|TRBV10-3|TRBD1
AISELRGGYGYT
>TRBJ2-2|TRBV28|NA
ASSSPRAVGELF
>TRBJ1-3|TRBV6-5|NA
ASRQGFSGNTIY
>TRBJ1-4|TRBV2|NA
ASTGQRKLF
>TRBJ2-7|TRBV14|NA
ASSPWTNYEQY
>TRBJ1-3|TRBV30|NA
AWTLNHGDTIY
>TRBJ2-5|TRBV10-1|NA
ASSESGRTQY
>TRBJ2-7|TRBV13|NA
ASSFRTVTYEQY
>TRBJ1-3|TRBV7-2|NA
ASSSPGVLGNTIY
>TRBJ1-6|TRBV5-6|TRBD1
ASSSRDRDSPLH
>TRBJ2-7|TRBV7-9|NA
ASSQKQGPAY
>TRBJ2-2|TRBV18|NA
ASSRGDFDGTGELF
>TRBJ1-1|TRBV7-6|NA
ASSSSAEAF
>TRBJ2-7|TRBV9|TRBD1
ASSSRDRDGQY
>TRBJ1-6|TRBV5-4|TRBD1
ASSFGTAAYNSPLH
>TRBJ1-6|TRBV28|TRBD1
ASSLLDRESSPLH
>TRBJ1-2|TRBV27|NA
ASSSRDLYGYT
>TRBJ1-2|TRBV25-1|TRBD1
ASSEVGQGGFYGYT
>TRBJ2-6|TRBV4-1|TRBD1
ASSLQGAGANVLT
>TRBJ1-3|TRBV30|NA
AWETGAFPGNTIY
>TRBJ1-2|TRBV14|NA
ASSPGLGYGYT
>TRBJ1-2|TRBV10-3|TRBD1
AILGGQERLNYGYT
>TRBJ1-5|TRBV5-1|TRBD1
ASSTGQLNQPQH
>TRBJ1-2|TRBV5-4|NA
ASSLNGFYGYT
>TRBJ1-5|TRBV5-1|NA
ASSLGPQSDQPQH
>TRBJ2-2|TRBV11-3|NA
ASSFGQGITGELF
>TRBJ2-5|TRBV7-7|NA
ASSLENQETQY
>TRBJ2-3|TRBV27|NA
ASSFEGDTQY
>TRBJ1-4|TRBV9|TRBD1
ASSARGEKLF
>TRBJ1-1|TRBV30|NA
AWSKDTEAF
>TRBJ2-7|TRBV5-4|NA
ASSLTSGSYEQY
>TRBJ2-5|TRBV9|NA
ASSVVRGETQY
>TRBJ2-5|TRBV18|NA
ASSPMDLQETQY